This T cell receptor (beta chain) came from a study of vaccination and CD4 T cells after COVID-19. Per the germline V gene, CDR1 is MRHNA and CDR2 is SNTAGT. V gave up 4 bases and J gave up 5 bases; unmatched junction bases: 10. This CDR3 region has 15 residues. The treatment: roughly nine-day PBMC culture with coronavirus spike peptide pools or control peptides (ViraFEST assay). Gathered ahead of the COVID-19 pandemic (2011-2018) were the CD4+ T cells of the unexposed donor. Cultured CD4+ T cells had their DNA profiled by the Oncomine TCR Beta short-read assay. Genomic DNA was isolated from CD4+ T cells that had been cultured. TCRdb recomputed calls from the PCR reads with MiXCR, one row per CDR3 protein. Among about 7,800 distinct CDR3 sequences listed, less than 45% were seen once. As regards this clonotype: Its matching antigen is unknown.

V and J are TRBV6-4 and TRBJ2-5, with TRBD1 identical over 7 bases. The source is a human donor in good health. The sequenced material came from CD4+ T cells from blood, cultured in vitro. CDR3 nucleotides: TGTGCCAGCAGTGCCGAAGCAGGGGGTGGGGAGACCCAGTACTTC. Its translation: CASSAEAGGGETQYF.